Sequencing of this T cell receptor (beta chain) was carried out in a study of T-cell reconstitution after alpha-beta-depleted transplantation in children. There are 15 residues in the CDR3. The V end was cut by 3 bases, the J end by 0 bases, with 12 bases between. CDR1 and CDR2 from the germline V gene are SGDLS and YYNGEE. The TCRbeta library was prepared with unique molecular identifiers. TCRdb redid the calling of the PCR reads with MiXCR, one entry per CDR3 protein. The sample includes fewer than 400,000 distinct CDR3 sequences, roughly 22% of them seen just once. The sequence came from a human donor who donated a stem cell graft to a child with acute myeloid leukemia. Specimen: PBMCs from the stem cell graft donor, collected from the stem cell graft. This chain uses TRBV9 with TRBJ2-5; no clear D gene. DNA for the CDR3: TGTGCCAGCAGCGCGACCCGAAGGAACCAAGAGACCCAGTACTTC. Translating it yields CASSATRRNQETQYF.